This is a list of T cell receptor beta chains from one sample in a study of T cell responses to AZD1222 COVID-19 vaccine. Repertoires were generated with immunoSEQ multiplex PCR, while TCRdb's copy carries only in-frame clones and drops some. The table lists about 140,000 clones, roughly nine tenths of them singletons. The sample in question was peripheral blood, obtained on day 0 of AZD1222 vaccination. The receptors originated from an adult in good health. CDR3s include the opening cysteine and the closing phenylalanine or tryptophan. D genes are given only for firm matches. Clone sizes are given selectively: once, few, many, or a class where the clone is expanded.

CDR3aa: CASKSGSDTQYF
CDR3nt: TGTGCCAGCAAGAGCGGGAGCGATACGCAGTATTTT
d_gene: TRBD2
v_gene: TRBV6-6
abundance: -
j_gene: TRBJ2-3

CDR3aa: CASIWDRGNTIYF
CDR3nt: TGTGCCAGCATTTGGGACAGAGGAAACACCATATATTTT
d_gene: TRBD1
v_gene: TRBV6-5
abundance: -
j_gene: TRBJ1-3

CDR3aa: CASSPANPYEQYF
CDR3nt: TGTGCCAGCAGTCCAGCAAACCCCTACGAGCAGTACTTC
d_gene: -
v_gene: TRBV27
abundance: -
j_gene: TRBJ2-7

CDR3aa: CASSHHVSGESNYGYTF
CDR3nt: TGTGCCAGCAGCCATCATGTTTCAGGTGAATCTAACTATGGCTACACCTTC
d_gene: -
v_gene: TRBV9
abundance: -
j_gene: TRBJ1-2

CDR3aa: CASSVGDTQGTQYF
CDR3nt: TGTGCCAGCAGCGTTGGTGACACGCAAGGGACCCAGTACTTC
d_gene: -
v_gene: TRBV9
abundance: -
j_gene: TRBJ2-5

CDR3aa: CASSLTPTQETQYF
CDR3nt: TGCGCCAGCAGCCTGACACCTACCCAAGAGACCCAGTACTTC
d_gene: -
v_gene: TRBV5-1
abundance: -
j_gene: TRBJ2-5

CDR3aa: CASSLRTGWNTEAFF
CDR3nt: TGTGCCAGCAGCCTTCGGACGGGTTGGAACACTGAAGCTTTCTTT
d_gene: -
v_gene: TRBV9
abundance: few
j_gene: TRBJ1-1

CDR3aa: CASSPRGGVSYGYTF
CDR3nt: TGTGCCAGCAGCCCCCGCGGGGGGGTGAGCTATGGCTACACCTTC
d_gene: -
v_gene: TRBV9
abundance: once
j_gene: TRBJ1-2

CDR3aa: CASSPLDRENQPQHF
CDR3nt: TGTGCCAGTAGTCCTCTTGACAGGGAAAATCAGCCCCAGCATTTT
d_gene: TRBD1
v_gene: TRBV19
abundance: -
j_gene: TRBJ1-5

CDR3aa: CASSLAPGQGAGDTQYF
CDR3nt: TGTGCCAGCAGCCTAGCTCCCGGACAGGGGGCGGGAGATACGCAGTATTTT
d_gene: TRBD1
v_gene: TRBV3-1/TRBV3-2
abundance: -
j_gene: TRBJ2-3

CDR3aa: CAWRSGGGLAFF
CDR3nt: TGTGCCTGGAGGTCGGGAGGGGGGCTAGCTTTCTTT
d_gene: -
v_gene: TRBV30
abundance: -
j_gene: TRBJ1-1

CDR3aa: CASSLGPDSQETQYF
CDR3nt: TGTGCCAGCAGCCTGGGCCCGGACAGTCAAGAGACCCAGTACTTC
d_gene: -
v_gene: TRBV7-9
abundance: -
j_gene: TRBJ2-5

CDR3aa: CASSADNQPQHF
CDR3nt: TGTGCCAGCAGTGCCGACAATCAGCCCCAGCATTTT
d_gene: -
v_gene: TRBV28
abundance: -
j_gene: TRBJ1-5

CDR3aa: CASSRTRAQKDF
CDR3nt: TGTGCCAGCAGCCGTACACGGGCCCAAAAGGACTTC
d_gene: -
v_gene: TRBV5-5
abundance: -
j_gene: TRBJ2-4

CDR3aa: CATSGLSRTGPQHF
CDR3nt: TGTGCCACCAGTGGCCTCAGCCGGACAGGGCCCCAGCATTTT
d_gene: TRBD1
v_gene: TRBV24-1
abundance: -
j_gene: TRBJ1-5

CDR3aa: CASVPQGGRSGAGELFF
CDR3nt: TGTGCCAGCGTCCCTCAAGGAGGGCGGAGTGGCGCCGGGGAGCTGTTTTTT
d_gene: -
v_gene: TRBV2
abundance: -
j_gene: TRBJ2-2

CDR3aa: CASRQHGQDKYGYTF
CDR3nt: TGTGCCAGCAGACAACATGGACAGGACAAATATGGCTACACCTTC
d_gene: TRBD1
v_gene: TRBV6-5
abundance: -
j_gene: TRBJ1-2

CDR3aa: CATSRVTGSGNTIYF
CDR3nt: TGTGCCACCAGCAGAGTTACAGGGTCTGGAAACACCATATATTTT
d_gene: -
v_gene: TRBV15
abundance: -
j_gene: TRBJ1-3

CDR3aa: CASSLAGGLATETQYF
CDR3nt: TGTGCCAGCAGCTTAGCGGGGGGACTAGCGACGGAGACCCAGTACTTC
d_gene: TRBD2
v_gene: TRBV7-9
abundance: -
j_gene: TRBJ2-5

CDR3aa: CASSTGTSGGQETQYF
CDR3nt: TGTGCCAGCAGTACCGGGACTAGCGGGGGCCAAGAGACCCAGTACTTC
d_gene: TRBD2
v_gene: TRBV2
abundance: -
j_gene: TRBJ2-5

CDR3aa: CASSQNGGNEKLFF
CDR3nt: TGTGCCAGTAGCCAGAACGGGGGAAATGAAAAACTGTTTTTT
d_gene: -
v_gene: TRBV19
abundance: once
j_gene: TRBJ1-4

CDR3aa: CATTGQGADTQYF
CDR3nt: TGTGCCACCACGGGACAGGGAGCAGATACGCAGTATTTT
d_gene: TRBD1
v_gene: TRBV24-1
abundance: -
j_gene: TRBJ2-3

CDR3aa: CASSPLGSLGTPNQPQHF
CDR3nt: TGTGCCAGCAGCCCCCTCGGCAGTCTGGGGACCCCCAATCAGCCCCAGCATTTT
d_gene: -
v_gene: TRBV7-9
abundance: few
j_gene: TRBJ1-5

CDR3aa: CASSLGVTSGRLNEQFF
CDR3nt: TGTGCCAGCAGCTTGGGGGTTACTAGCGGGAGACTCAATGAGCAGTTCTTC
d_gene: TRBD2
v_gene: TRBV5-4
abundance: -
j_gene: TRBJ2-1

CDR3aa: CASSTWDRGQNSPLHF
CDR3nt: TGTGCCAGTAGTACCTGGGACAGGGGGCAAAATTCACCCCTCCACTTT
d_gene: TRBD1
v_gene: TRBV19
abundance: -
j_gene: TRBJ1-6

CDR3aa: CASFAAALLAGELFF
CDR3nt: TGTGCCAGCTTCGCCGCGGCCTTATTGGCCGGGGAGCTGTTTTTT
d_gene: -
v_gene: TRBV7-8
abundance: few
j_gene: TRBJ2-2

CDR3aa: CASSLQTLNQETQYF
CDR3nt: TGTGCCAGCAGCTTACAAACACTGAATCAAGAGACCCAGTACTTC
d_gene: -
v_gene: TRBV7-6
abundance: -
j_gene: TRBJ2-5

CDR3aa: CASSEIATGELFF
CDR3nt: TGTGCCAGCAGTGAAATAGCAACCGGGGAGCTGTTTTTT
d_gene: -
v_gene: TRBV6-1
abundance: -
j_gene: TRBJ2-2

CDR3aa: CASSPSSANYGYTF
CDR3nt: TGTGCCAGTAGTCCGTCCTCAGCTAACTATGGCTACACCTTC
d_gene: -
v_gene: TRBV19
abundance: -
j_gene: TRBJ1-2

CDR3aa: CAWSSGTGANVLTF
CDR3nt: TGTGCCTGGAGTTCTGGGACTGGGGCCAACGTCCTGACTTTC
d_gene: -
v_gene: TRBV30
abundance: -
j_gene: TRBJ2-6

CDR3aa: CASTQGQGANGELFF
CDR3nt: TGTGCCAGCACCCAGGGACAGGGGGCGAACGGGGAGCTGTTTTTT
d_gene: TRBD1
v_gene: TRBV11-3
abundance: few
j_gene: TRBJ2-2